This TCR beta chain was documented in a study of response to subunit inactivated influenza vaccine. Whole-study results and caveats: Authors suggested that a seasonal influenza vaccination recruits few new T cells each time.

The CDR3 contains 13 residues. Trimming removed 6 bases at V and 5 bases at J, with 13 bases between. With respect to this clonotype: The antigen remains unidentified.

From the RT-PCR reads, TCRdb called clonotypes with MiXCR, one entry per CDR3 protein. The sample records 550,000 to 650,000 distinct CDR3 sequences, around 11% being singletons. The starting material was PBMCs from blood, obtained on the day of vaccination. The V gene is TRBV12-3 or TRBV12-4, the J gene TRBJ2-5, with D perhaps given as TRBD1 or TRBD2 (5 bases each). The receptor comes from a man in his fifties or sixties who received an inactivated influenza vaccine. In DNA, the CDR3 is TGTGCCAGCAGCTCCCTAGAGGGGGAGACCCAGTACTTC. As protein: CASSSLEGETQYF.